These 23 T cell receptor beta chains were all obtained from the same sample, sequenced in a study of pediatric ulcerative colitis. Method: immunoSEQ multiplex PCR; TCRdb's copy keeps in-frame clones and lacks some. This repertoire shows about 64,000 clones, about nine tenths found once; its top ten account for around 3%. The sequenced sample was blood. These receptors all stem from a boy younger than 18 with severe ulcerative colitis.

The J gene is TRBJ2-7, the V gene TRBV11-2, with D perhaps given as TRBD1 or TRBD2 (5 bases each). Germline assignment: CDR1 SGHAT and CDR2 FQNNGV. This CDR3 is built from 15 residues. With 1 base removed from V and 3 bases from J, the gap between germline ends came to 13 bases. CDR3 amino acids: CASSLGGVGFYEQYF. The CDR3 region has the DNA TGTGCCAGCAGCTTAGGAGGGGTTGGATTCTACGAGCAGTACTTC.

This chain's CDR3 is CATSRDLGSNEQFF. The CDR3 DNA follows: TGTGCCACCAGCAGAGATTTAGGGTCCAATGAGCAGTTCTTC. The chain carries TRBV15 and TRBJ2-1, with D unclear. Between the trimmed V and J ends, which lost 0 bases and 6 bases, there was a span of 9 bases. The CDR3 loop spans 14 amino acids. Germline lookup yields CDR1 LNHNV and CDR2 YYDKDF (reference sequence).

The V gene is TRBV10-1, the J gene TRBJ1-3; D uncertain. Trimming stripped 5 bases from V and 0 bases from J, with 8 bases between. The length of the CDR3 is 14 residues. CDR1 is WNHNN, CDR2 SYGVQD, per germline (reference sequence). The CDR3 DNA is TGCGCCAGCAGTCATCCGGACTCTGGAAACACCATATATTTT. Translated, it gives CASSHPDSGNTIYF.

This clone has just one count. The gene calls are TRBV18 and TRBJ2-5, with a tentative D call TRBD2 (5 bases). The end of the DNA aligns better with TRBJ2-7, so the J call may be wrong. The V gene's germline CDR1 is KGHSH and CDR2 LQKENI. CDR3 length: 15 amino acids. The CDR3 region has the DNA TGTGCCAGCTCACCTCTTGCTAGCTACAACTACGAGCAGTACTTC. Protein sequence: CASSPLASYNYEQYF.

The chain has TRBV6-1 and TRBJ2-7; 7 bases fit TRBD2. V shed 1 base, J shed 1 base, and the junction held 4 bases outside the gene matches. Germline loops: CDR1 MNHNS, CDR2 SASEGT. The CDR3 is made up of 15 amino acids. This CDR3 reads CASSEEPSGSYEQYF. The CDR3 nucleotides are TGTGCCAGCAGTGAAGAACCTAGCGGATCCTACGAGCAGTACTTC.

The rearrangement links TRBV7-9 to TRBJ1-1; 10 nucleotides align to TRBD1. CDR1 is SEHNR, CDR2 FQNEAQ, per germline (reference sequence). Trimming at V came to 11 bases and at J to 0 bases, leaving 6 bases not matched to a gene. This CDR3 has 14 residues. The CDR3 DNA is TGTGCCGTCAGACAGGGGGCGATGAACACTGAAGCTTTCTTT. Translation gives CAVRQGAMNTEAFF.

V and J are TRBV30 and TRBJ2-7, with D tentatively TRBD1 (5 bases). The germline V gene encodes CDR1 GTSNPN and CDR2 SVGIG (reference sequence). There are 12 residues in the CDR3. V was cut by 2 bases and J by 5 bases, with 10 bases left in between. In nucleotides, the CDR3 is TGTGCCTGGAGTCAGGGATATGACGAGCAGTACTTC. It encodes CAWSQGYDEQYF.

The chain couples TRBV4-1 to TRBJ2-1; 7 nucleotides match TRBD1. CDR1 and CDR2 (germline): MGHRA, YSYEKL. Losses at the gene ends were 1 base for V and 1 base for J; bases not matched to a gene: 7. This CDR3 comprises 17 residues. The CDR3: CASSQGVRDRSYNEQFF. The DNA for the CDR3 is TGCGCCAGCAGCCAAGGGGTACGGGACAGATCCTACAATGAGCAGTTCTTC.

The chain has TRBV7-2 and TRBJ1-5; tentatively, D is TRBD1 (5 bases). The CDR3 length is 13 residues. V was clipped by 5 bases and J by 5 bases, with 10 bases between them. The germline CDR1 and CDR2 sequences are SGHTA and FQGNSA. CDR3 DNA sequence: TGTGCCAGCAGCCGGGGGGTTGATCAGCCCCAGCATTTT. It is translated as CASSRGVDQPQHF.

This chain connects TRBV7-2 to TRBJ2-2; the match to TRBD2 covers 9 bases. CDR3 length: 15 amino acids. The ends lost 3 bases at V and 3 bases at J; junction bases unmatched: 2. Germline CDR1 SGHTA, CDR2 FQGNSA. The CDR3, as DNA: TGTGCCAGCAGCTTTAGCGGGAGAGACACCGGGGAGCTGTTTTTT. Residues: CASSFSGRDTGELFF.

This rearrangement joins TRBV4-2 to TRBJ1-2, with D hard to call. The germline gives CDR1 LGHNA, CDR2 YNFKEQ. V was cut by 1 base and J by 6 bases, with 15 bases left in between. The CDR3 length is 15 residues. As DNA, the CDR3 is TGTGCCAGCAGCCAAGTCTTTGAGGGTGGAGATGGCTACACCTTC. This encodes CASSQVFEGGDGYTF.

The genes are TRBV15 and TRBJ2-1, with D unresolved. From germline, CDR1 is LNHNV and CDR2 YYDKDF (reference sequence). Trimming pared 5 bases from V and 8 bases from J, leaving 19 bases between. This CDR3 comprises 15 residues. The CDR3 coding sequence is TGTGCCACCAGCCGCGGACGATCTGAGCACGATGAGCAGTTCTTC. Translated: CATSRGRSEHDEQFF.

The rearrangement links TRBV5-4 to TRBJ2-7; D might be TRBD2 (5 bases). V dropped 2 bases and J dropped 3 bases, with 18 bases sitting between them. Germline V gene sequence: CDR1 SGHNT, CDR2 YYREEE (reference sequence). The CDR3 has 16 residues. CDR3 coding DNA: TGTGCCAGCAGCTTAATAGGACCAGGTGGGAGCTACGAGCAGTACTTC. Its translation: CASSLIGPGGSYEQYF.

This clone was observed a handful of times. The rearrangement uses TRBV4-2 and TRBJ2-7, with D possibly being TRBD2 (5 bases). Trimming took 6 bases from V and 3 from J, leaving 15 bases between them. The CDR3 extends over 14 amino acids. Per the germline V gene, CDR1 is LGHNA and CDR2 is YNFKEQ. As DNA, the CDR3 is TGTGCCAGCAGTCCGAACAGCGGAGGCTACGAGCAGTACTTC. Its protein product is CASSPNSGGYEQYF.

This sequence joins TRBV19 and TRBJ2-7; 11 nucleotides match TRBD1. V shed 3 bases, J shed 4 bases, and the junction held 2 bases outside the gene matches. Germline CDR1 is LNHDA and CDR2 is SQIVND (reference sequence). The CDR3 extends over 14 amino acids. CDR3 coding DNA: TGTGCCAGTAGTATCGGGACAGGGGGTTACGAGCAGTACTTC. This gives the protein CASSIGTGGYEQYF.

This clone was counted a few times. CDR3 sequence: CASLGQYYGYTF. The CDR3 bases are TGTGCCAGTCTCGGACAGTACTATGGCTACACCTTC. J is TRBJ1-2 and V is TRBV19; possibly TRBD1 for D (6 bases). Germline CDR1 is LNHDA and CDR2 is SQIVND (reference sequence). V was pared by 8 bases and J by 3 bases, with 10 bases between. CDR3 size: 12 residues.

The rearrangement joins TRBV29-1 to TRBJ2-7; D might be TRBD2 (5 bases). This CDR3 is 13 amino acids long. Germline V gives CDR1 SQVTM, CDR2 ANQGSEA. Trimming cost V 6 bases and J 4 bases, with 16 bases left between them. CDR3 DNA: TGCAGCGTCCAGGACTCCCTCTTTTACGAGCAGTACTTC. This codes for CSVQDSLFYEQYF.

The rearrangement uses TRBV19 and TRBJ2-2, with 7 positions matching TRBD2. Losses at the gene ends were 4 bases for V and 4 bases for J; bases not matched to a gene: 9. The CDR3 runs 16 residues. CDR1 is LNHDA and CDR2 is SQIVND in the germline V gene (reference sequence). The CDR3 nucleotides read TGTGCCAGTAGTACCCAACCTAGCGGCCTCACCGGGGAGCTGTTTTTT. Protein product: CASSTQPSGLTGELFF.

The chain is built from TRBV6-5 and TRBJ2-7, with D perhaps being TRBD1 or TRBD2 (6 bases each). The V end was cut by 3 bases, the J end by 1 base, with 16 bases between. CDR1 is MNHEY and CDR2 is SVGAGI in the germline V gene. The CDR3 sequence is 16 residues long. CDR3: CASSYKIEGGSYEQYF. DNA of the CDR3: TGTGCCAGCAGTTATAAGATAGAGGGGGGTTCCTACGAGCAGTACTTC.

The J gene is TRBJ2-1, the V gene TRBV29-1; D unclear. The V gene's germline CDR1 is SQVTM and CDR2 ANQGSEA. V lost 1 base, J lost 7 bases, and 8 bases lay in between. This CDR3 spans 12 amino acids. The CDR3 loop reads CSVEGLTNEQFF. The CDR3 nucleotides are TGCAGCGTTGAAGGGTTGACGAATGAGCAGTTCTTC.

The CDR3 nucleotides read TGTGCCATCAGTAGATCGACGGAGGCCTATTATGGCTACACCTTC. It codes for CAISRSTEAYYGYTF. This rearrangement joins TRBV10-3 to TRBJ1-2; D is unresolved. Germline V CDR1 and CDR2: ENHRY, SYGVKD. CDR3 length equals 15 residues. Trimming left V 5 bases short and J 5 bases short, with 18 bases between.

This clone was detected once. CDR3 loop: CASRIRQGNTEAFF. The CDR3, as DNA: TGTGCCAGCAGGATACGACAGGGGAACACTGAAGCTTTCTTT. This sequence joins TRBV6-5 and TRBJ1-1; 7 bases map to TRBD1. V shed 6 bases, J shed 1 base, and the junction held 5 bases outside the gene matches. CDR1 and CDR2 from the germline V gene are MNHEY and SVGAGI. This CDR3 comprises 14 residues.

J is TRBJ2-1 and V is TRBV4-3; 13 nucleotides agree with TRBD2. The J segment lost 5 bases and the V segment lost 4 bases, leaving 5 bases of the junction unmatched. The CDR3 has 16 residues. Germline V lookup: CDR1 LGHNA, CDR2 YSLEER. As DNA, the CDR3 is TGCGCCAGCAGCCTAACTAGCGGGAGGGCCGACAATGAGCAGTTCTTC. It specifies CASSLTSGRADNEQFF.